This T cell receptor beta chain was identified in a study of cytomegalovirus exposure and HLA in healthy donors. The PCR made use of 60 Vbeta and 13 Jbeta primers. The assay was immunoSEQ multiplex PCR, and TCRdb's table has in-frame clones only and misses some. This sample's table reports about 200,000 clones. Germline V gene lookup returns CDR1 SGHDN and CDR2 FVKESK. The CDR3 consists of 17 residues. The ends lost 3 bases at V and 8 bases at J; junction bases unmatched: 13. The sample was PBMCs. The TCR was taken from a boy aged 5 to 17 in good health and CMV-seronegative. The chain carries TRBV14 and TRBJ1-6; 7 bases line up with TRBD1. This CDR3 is CASSQIYRGHIDSPLHF. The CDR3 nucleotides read TGTGCCAGCAGCCAGATATACAGGGGACATATTGATTCACCCCTCCACTTT.